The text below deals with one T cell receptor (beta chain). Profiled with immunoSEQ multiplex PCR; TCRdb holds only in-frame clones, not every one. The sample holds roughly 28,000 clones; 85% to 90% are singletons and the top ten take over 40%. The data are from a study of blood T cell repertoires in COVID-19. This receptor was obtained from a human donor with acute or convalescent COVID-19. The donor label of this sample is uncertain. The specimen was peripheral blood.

The CDR3 nucleotides are TGTGCCAGCAGCGTAGCTGGAGGGAATGAGCAGTTCTTC. Translated, it gives CASSVAGGNEQFF. This rearrangement joins TRBV9 to TRBJ2-1, with D tentatively TRBD2 (6 bases). CDR3 length: 13 amino acids. Trimming took 0 bases from V and 7 from J, leaving 8 bases between them. The germline CDR1 and CDR2 sequences are SGDLS and YYNGEE.